These T cell receptor beta chains were read from a single sample in a study of blood T cell repertoires in COVID-19. The method was immunoSEQ multiplex PCR; TCRdb's version includes in-frame clones alone and lacks a portion of them. The sample holds under 300,000 clones, 84% seen once. What was sequenced was peripheral blood. The receptors here all came from a woman between 40 and 50 years old who had recovered from COVID-19. CDR3s include the opening cysteine and the closing phenylalanine or tryptophan. Each record gives: CDR3 length, clone size, V gene, D gene, J gene, CDR3 DNA, CDR3 protein. A D gene is named only where the DNA matches it firmly. Clone size is not always given. Where it is, it says once, few, many or a class for expanded clones.

length: 16; size: .; V: TRBV9; D: TRBD1; J: TRBJ2-7; DNA: TGTGCCAGCAGCGTAGCCGGGACAGCGAGCTCCTACGAGCAGTACTTC; CDR3: CASSVAGTASSYEQYF
length: 16; size: once; V: TRBV9; D: .; J: TRBJ2-1; DNA: TGTGCCAGCAGCTACTTAGCGGCGTCCATCTACAATGAGCAGTTCTTC; CDR3: CASSYLAASIYNEQFF
length: 13; size: .; V: TRBV5-4; D: .; J: TRBJ1-2; DNA: TGTGCCAGCAGCCGGCCCCTGACATTAGGCTACACCTTC; CDR3: CASSRPLTLGYTF
length: 15; size: .; V: TRBV18; D: TRBD1; J: TRBJ2-1; DNA: TGTGCCAGCTCACCGCGGCAGGGGGTACTAAATGAGCAGTTCTTC; CDR3: CASSPRQGVLNEQFF
length: 11; size: .; V: TRBV29-1; D: .; J: TRBJ1-2; DNA: TGCAGCGTTGGGGGCAACTATGGCTACACCTTC; CDR3: CSVGGNYGYTF
length: 14; size: .; V: TRBV4-1; D: TRBD2; J: TRBJ2-5; DNA: TGCGCCAGCAGCCAAGTAGCGGGGGGGCAAACCCAGTACTTC; CDR3: CASSQVAGGQTQYF
length: 17; size: .; V: TRBV18; D: .; J: TRBJ1-6; DNA: TGTGCCAGCTCACCGGTGTACAGGAGCTCCTATAATTCACCCCTCCACTTT; CDR3: CASSPVYRSSYNSPLHF
length: 13; size: .; V: TRBV11-2; D: .; J: TRBJ2-5; DNA: TGTGCCAGCAGCCCAGGGGGGCCGGAGACCCAGTACTTC; CDR3: CASSPGGPETQYF
length: 16; size: .; V: TRBV7-2; D: TRBD1; J: TRBJ1-5; DNA: TGTGCCAGCAGCTCCGGACAGGGAAGTGCTATAAGGCCCCAGCATTTT; CDR3: CASSSGQGSAIRPQHF
length: 14; size: few; V: TRBV3-1/TRBV3-2; D: .; J: TRBJ1-1; DNA: TGTGCCAGCAGGCCCGGGTATATGAACACTGAAGCTTTCTTT; CDR3: CASRPGYMNTEAFF
length: 18; size: .; V: TRBV5-4; D: TRBD1; J: TRBJ2-2; DNA: TGTGCCAGCAGCACCCGGGACAGGGTAAAGTCGGGCACCGGGGAGCTGTTTTTT; CDR3: CASSTRDRVKSGTGELFF
length: 15; size: .; V: TRBV18; D: .; J: TRBJ2-1; DNA: TGTGCCAGCTCGCTACAGGGTCGGTCCTACAATGAGCAGTTCTTC; CDR3: CASSLQGRSYNEQFF
length: 15; size: .; V: TRBV5-1; D: .; J: TRBJ2-6; DNA: TGCGCCAGCAGCGGGATCCTAGCCGGGGCCAACGTCCTGACTTTC; CDR3: CASSGILAGANVLTF
length: 11; size: .; V: TRBV7-9; D: TRBD2; J: TRBJ2-7; DNA: TGTGCCAGCAGCACTAGCGGCGAGCAGTACTTC; CDR3: CASSTSGEQYF
length: 14; size: .; V: TRBV18; D: TRBD1; J: TRBJ1-4; DNA: TGTGCCAGCTCACAACAGGGGGGCAGCGAAAAACTGTTTTTT; CDR3: CASSQQGGSEKLFF
length: 13; size: .; V: TRBV5-4; D: .; J: TRBJ1-6; DNA: TGTGCCAGCAGCTTTGACAGGAATTCACCCCTCCACTTT; CDR3: CASSFDRNSPLHF
length: 10; size: .; V: TRBV20-1; D: .; J: TRBJ2-7; DNA: TGCAGTGCTAACCGCGAGGAGCAGTACTTC; CDR3: CSANREEQYF
length: 15; size: .; V: TRBV10-3; D: .; J: TRBJ1-3; DNA: TGTGCCATCAGTCCAGGGGTCGCCTCTGGAAACACCATATATTTT; CDR3: CAISPGVASGNTIYF
length: 15; size: .; V: TRBV10-3; D: .; J: TRBJ1-2; DNA: TGTGCCATCAGTGAGTCGACGGGACTCGCTTATGGCTACACCTTC; CDR3: CAISESTGLAYGYTF
length: 16; size: few; V: TRBV2; D: .; J: TRBJ1-6; DNA: TGTGCCAGCAGTGAACGTGGTGGAGGGTGGCATTCACCCCTCCACTTT; CDR3: CASSERGGGWHSPLHF
length: 17; size: .; V: TRBV5-1; D: .; J: TRBJ2-2; DNA: TGCGCCAGCAGCTTAGGTACGACAAGACCGAACACCGGGGAGCTGTTTTTT; CDR3: CASSLGTTRPNTGELFF
length: 14; size: .; V: TRBV5-6; D: .; J: TRBJ1-6; DNA: TGTGCCAGCAGCCTGGACACGTCTAATTCACCCCTCCACTTT; CDR3: CASSLDTSNSPLHF
length: 16; size: once; V: TRBV30; D: .; J: TRBJ1-3; DNA: TGTGCCTGGAGACTCCTCACAGGGAAAAGGGGAAACACCATATATTTT; CDR3: CAWRLLTGKRGNTIYF
length: 14; size: .; V: TRBV19; D: .; J: TRBJ1-5; DNA: TGTGCCAGTAGTATAGATCCCGGTATTCAGCCCCAGCATTTT; CDR3: CASSIDPGIQPQHF
length: 14; size: .; V: TRBV18; D: .; J: TRBJ2-1; DNA: TGTGCCAGCTCATACTGGACTCTTAACAATGAGCAGTTCTTC; CDR3: CASSYWTLNNEQFF
length: 11; size: .; V: TRBV2; D: .; J: TRBJ2-5; DNA: TGTGCCAGCAGTGTTCGAGAGACCCAGTACTTC; CDR3: CASSVRETQYF
length: 13; size: .; V: TRBV5-4; D: .; J: TRBJ1-4; DNA: TGTGCCAGCAGCCAAAATACAGGGCTAGAGCTGTTTTTT; CDR3: CASSQNTGLELFF
length: 15; size: .; V: TRBV7-3; D: TRBD2; J: TRBJ2-1; DNA: TGTGCCAGCAGCCGTCGGGGGGGCTGGGACAATGAGCAGTTCTTC; CDR3: CASSRRGGWDNEQFF
length: 15; size: .; V: TRBV28; D: .; J: TRBJ2-7; DNA: TGTGCCAGCAGTTGGCAACAGGGAAGCTCCTACGAGCAGTACTTC; CDR3: CASSWQQGSSYEQYF
length: 14; size: .; V: TRBV5-1; D: .; J: TRBJ1-2; DNA: TGCGCCAGCAGCTACGCAGGGATCGTCTATGGCTACACCTTC; CDR3: CASSYAGIVYGYTF
length: 14; size: .; V: TRBV30; D: .; J: TRBJ2-7; DNA: TGTGCCTGGAGTGTTGGAGGGGTATCCTACGAGCAGTACTTC; CDR3: CAWSVGGVSYEQYF
length: 14; size: .; V: TRBV7-2; D: .; J: TRBJ1-5; DNA: TGTGCCAGCAGCTTAAATCCCCGGGGTCAGCCCCAGCATTTT; CDR3: CASSLNPRGQPQHF